This T cell receptor (beta chain) is from a study of CD8 T cells in ankylosing spondylitis. Study-level points and caveats: Disease-linked clones reportedly showed significant enrichment in matched ankylosing spondylitis synovial fluid. One TCR beta motif, made up of eight highly homologous variants, appeared characteristic of ankylosing spondylitis blood.

In the case of this clonotype: Its antigen is unknown.

Trimming took 6 bases from V and 0 from J, leaving 12 bases between them. The CDR3 totals 13 residues. Germline V CDR1 and CDR2: SQVTM, ANQGSEA. TCRdb re-called the 5' RACE reads through MiXCR, storing one row per CDR3 protein. The data contain just over 350,000 distinct CDR3 sequences, more than 20% of them seen just once; the ten biggest clones take up around 14%. This clonotype was obtained from a male donor with ankylosing spondylitis or in good health (not recorded which). The chain uses TRBV29-1 and TRBJ2-7, with a possible D match to TRBD2 (6 bases). Sequencing was performed on blood, either unsorted or a sorted T cell fraction (not recorded which). The CDR3 sequence is CSVLPGDSYEQYF. As DNA, the CDR3 is TGCAGCGTCCTGCCGGGGGACTCCTACGAGCAGTACTTC.